The 20 T cell receptor beta chains below come from one sample, sequenced in a study of response to subunit inactivated influenza vaccine. A single record per CDR3 protein comes from TCRdb applying MiXCR to the RT-PCR reads. The repertoire includes about 570,000 distinct CDR3 sequences, around 10% of them detected once, and approximately 10% sits in the top ten. These sequences were also reported in another study, on T cells expressing NK-cell markers. According to that study: TCR beta libraries carry UMIs added by 5'RACE template switching.

Material: PBMCs from blood, obtained on the day of vaccination. These TCRs come from a man aged 50-59 years who received an inactivated influenza vaccine.

This clonotype has at least ten counts. The rearrangement uses TRBV5-1 and TRBJ2-7, with 7 nucleotides matching TRBD2. Per germline, CDR1 SGHRS and CDR2 YFSETQ. V lost 0 bases, J lost 3 bases, and 9 bases stayed unmatched. The CDR3 length is 16 residues. The CDR3 nucleotides read TGCGCCAGCAGCTTGGGCTCCGGGCGGGAGTTCTACGAGCAGTACTTC. Translating gives CASSLGSGREFYEQYF.

The chain combines TRBV2 with TRBJ2-7; no firm D call. The germline V gene has CDR1 SNHLY and CDR2 FYNNEI. V was cut by 7 bases and J by 0 bases, with 10 bases left in between. The CDR3 is 13 amino acids. CDR3 DNA sequence: TGTGCCAGCATGTCGCAGCACTCCTACGAGCAGTACTTC. It codes for CASMSQHSYEQYF.

The rearrangement uses TRBV5-1 and TRBJ2-3; 9 bases are a match to TRBD2. Per germline, CDR1 SGHRS and CDR2 YFSETQ. Trimming removed 6 bases from V and 2 bases from J; junction bases left unmatched: 7. The CDR3 extends over 15 amino acids. The CDR3 loop reads CASNQRGAPTDTQYF. CDR3 coding DNA: TGCGCCAGCAACCAGCGGGGGGCCCCCACAGATACGCAGTATTTT.

This chain links TRBV5-1 with TRBJ2-5; 7 bases are a match to TRBD2. The CDR3 sequence is 14 residues long. Trimming removed 1 base from V and 2 bases from J; junction bases left unmatched: 2. Germline V gives CDR1 SGHRS, CDR2 YFSETQ. The CDR3 bases are TGCGCCAGCAGCTTGCGGGGGGATCAAGAGACCCAGTACTTC. Amino acids: CASSLRGDQETQYF.

The gene calls are TRBV5-6 and TRBJ2-1, with TRBD1 identical over 8 bases. The CDR3 runs to 15 residues. Looked up from germline, CDR1 is SGHDT and CDR2 is YYEEEE. Trimming took 3 bases from V and 4 from J; bases not matched to a gene: 6. CDR3 region: CASSSRDRIYNEQFF. In DNA form, the CDR3 reads TGTGCCAGCAGCTCCCGGGACAGGATTTACAATGAGCAGTTCTTC.

This clonotype was seen more than once but under ten times. This chain links TRBV6-4 with TRBJ2-1, with 11 positions matching TRBD2. This CDR3 spans 15 amino acids. The junction had 5 bases not matched to a gene; V was cut back by 3 bases and J by 7 bases. Germline values: CDR1 MRHNA, CDR2 SNTAGT. Here the CDR3 reads CASSEGSGRGNEQFF. CDR3 coding DNA: TGTGCCAGCAGTGAGGGTAGCGGGAGGGGGAATGAGCAGTTCTTC.

This clonotype was observed a handful of times. CDR3 in DNA: TGCAGCGTTGGACCGAGATTCCAAGAGACCCAGTACTTC. Translating gives CSVGPRFQETQYF. This rearrangement joins TRBV29-1 to TRBJ2-5; D remains ambiguous. Deletions cut 4 bases from V and 1 base from J, with 10 bases between. Germline CDR1 is SQVTM and CDR2 is ANQGSEA. This CDR3 is built from 13 residues.

The chain uses TRBV12-3 or TRBV12-4 and TRBJ2-7, with D tentatively TRBD2 (5 bases). V shed 7 bases and J shed 7 bases, with 17 bases lying between them. The CDR3 length is 13 residues. The CDR3 region has the DNA TGTGCCAGCAATGGTCCCGGGGATAGGGAGCAGTACTTC. Protein: CASNGPGDREQYF.

This clonotype was found a few times. CDR3 in amino acids: CASSQGQGSGYTF. CDR3 DNA sequence: TGTGCCAGCAGCCAAGGGCAGGGAAGCGGCTACACCTTC. The J gene is TRBJ1-2, the V gene TRBV14; possibly TRBD1 for D (5 bases). This CDR3 is built from 13 residues. Per germline, CDR1 SGHDN and CDR2 FVKESK. V lost 1 base and J lost 8, with 11 bases in between.

The rearrangement uses TRBV5-6 and TRBJ2-7; tentative D call: TRBD1 (6 bases). Germline V gene lookup returns CDR1 SGHDT and CDR2 YYEEEE. The V gene lost 3 bases and the J gene lost 2 bases, with 12 bases spanning the gap. The CDR3 consists of 14 residues. CDR3 DNA: TGTGCCAGCAGCTGGCGACAGGACCCCTACGAGCAGTACTTC. This codes for CASSWRQDPYEQYF.

This clonotype appeared a few times. The chain joins TRBV3-1 to TRBJ1-4, with TRBD1 matching over 10 bases. This CDR3 comprises 17 residues. V gave up 0 bases and J gave up 7 bases; unmatched junction bases: 8. From germline, CDR1 is LGHDT and CDR2 YNNKEL (reference sequence). CDR3 bases: TGTGCCAGCAGCCAAGAGGGACAGGGGCCGGTGGGTGAAAAACTGTTTTTT. Translating gives CASSQEGQGPVGEKLFF.

The gene calls are TRBV5-6 and TRBJ2-1; D is undetermined. With 0 bases removed from V and 8 bases from J, the gap between germline ends came to 6 bases. The CDR3 is 12 amino acids. Germline assignment: CDR1 SGHDT and CDR2 YYEEEE. The CDR3, as DNA: TGTGCCAGCAGCTTGGCCGTCTATGAGCAGTTCTTC. Its protein is CASSLAVYEQFF. The whole variable domain, filled in from reference TRBV5-6 and TRBJ2-1, reads DAGVTQSPTHLIKTRGQQVTLRCSPKSGHDTVSWYQQALGQGPQFIFQYYEEEERQRGNFPDRFSGHQFPNYSSELNVNALLLGDSALYLCASSLAVYEQFFGPGTRLTVL.

In this sample, this clonotype turned up a few times. The V gene is TRBV9, the J gene TRBJ2-3, with D perhaps given as TRBD1 or TRBD2 (5 bases each). Trimming took off 4 bases at V and 2 bases at J, with 17 bases between the two ends. This CDR3 spans 16 amino acids. Looked up from germline, CDR1 is SGDLS and CDR2 is YYNGEE. CDR3 in DNA: TGTGCCAGCAGCCCACGGGACGTGAGTTTCACAGATACGCAGTATTTT. Translated, it gives CASSPRDVSFTDTQYF.

Only a few counts were recorded for this clonotype. CDR3 in DNA: TGTGCCAGCAGTTCATTAGGACCGGGTAACGAGCAGTACTTC. Residues: CASSSLGPGNEQYF. The chain carries TRBV27 and TRBJ2-7; D unresolved. V lost 4 bases and J lost 5, with 15 bases in between. The CDR3 is 14 residues long. The germline V gene encodes CDR1 MNHEY and CDR2 SMNVEV (reference sequence).

The rearrangement links TRBV28 to TRBJ2-2, with D maybe TRBD1 (7 bases). V lost 1 base, J lost 2 bases, and 17 bases lay in between. This CDR3 contains 18 residues. Germline CDR1 MDHEN, CDR2 SYDVKM. In nucleotides, the CDR3 is TGTGCCAGCAGTTTATTAGGCAGGGGGGCGCACAACACCGGGGAGCTGTTTTTT. It translates to CASSLLGRGAHNTGELFF.

The table lists this clonotype with many counts. J is TRBJ2-2 and V is TRBV6-4, with D tentatively TRBD1 (6 bases). The germline V and J ends were trimmed by 2 bases and 2 bases, with 9 bases remaining between them. The CDR3 loop spans 15 amino acids. Germline assignment: CDR1 MRHNA and CDR2 SNTAGT. The CDR3 sequence is CASSDGTNNTGELFF. For the CDR3, the DNA is TGTGCCAGCAGTGACGGGACAAATAACACCGGGGAGCTGTTTTTT.

The chain has TRBV30 and TRBJ2-4, with D unresolved. V was trimmed by 3 bases and J by 0 bases, leaving 6 bases between them. The CDR3 extends over 13 amino acids. Germline lookup yields CDR1 GTSNPN and CDR2 SVGIG (reference sequence). The CDR3 region is CAWRQSAKNIQYF. CDR3 nucleotides: TGTGCCTGGAGGCAGTCAGCCAAAAACATTCAGTACTTC.

At least ten counts were recorded for this clonotype. The chain couples TRBV5-1 to TRBJ2-7; no firm D call. V was cut by 1 base and J by 5 bases, with 13 bases left in between. The germline V gene encodes CDR1 SGHRS and CDR2 YFSETQ. The CDR3 spans 14 residues. CDR3 nucleotide sequence: TGCGCCAGCAGCTTGAGGTGGGGTCAGGACGAGCAGTACTTC. Its protein is CASSLRWGQDEQYF.

This sequence joins TRBV18 and TRBJ2-5; 11 bases match TRBD2. Trimming took 3 bases from V and 5 from J; bases not matched to a gene: 8. CDR1 and CDR2 from the germline V gene are KGHSH and LQKENI. CDR3 length: 16 residues. The CDR3 is CASSPALAGGLETQYF. The CDR3, as DNA: TGTGCCAGCTCACCTGCGCTAGCGGGAGGTTTGGAGACCCAGTACTTC.

This sequence joins TRBV12-3 or TRBV12-4 and TRBJ2-1, with 7 bases aligning to TRBD1. This CDR3 region has 17 residues. After removal of 6 bases from V and 0 bases from J, the junction contained 11 bases not matched to a gene. CDR3 sequence: CASSDLGTESSYNEQFF. CDR3 coding DNA: TGTGCCAGCAGCGACCTCGGGACAGAGAGCTCCTACAATGAGCAGTTCTTC.